A selection of T cell receptor beta chains follows, all from one sample in a study of blood T cell repertoires in COVID-19. Generated by immunoSEQ multiplex PCR, the TCRdb table keeps only in-frame clones and is missing some. Of tens of thousands of clones listed, roughly 85% are singletons. The sample was peripheral blood. The source is a man between 60 and 75 years old with acute or convalescent COVID-19. The CDR3 runs from the conserved cysteine through the conserved F or W. Rows may omit the clone size; those that give it use once, few, many or a size class.

V | length | size | CDR3
TRBV11-2 | 14 | . | CASSLKRAASTQYF
TRBV6-4 | 9 | . | CASSAYYTF
TRBV11-3 | 16 | few | CASSRGAGVITGELFF
TRBV6-6 | 16 | . | CASSPTGGASNQPQHF
TRBV27 | 16 | . | CASSLSRYSHYNEQFF
TRBV6-2/TRBV6-3 | 16 | . | CASSSRRGTGYNEQFF
TRBV2 | 11 | few | CASTMNTEAFF
TRBV5-1 | 15 | . | CASSSTGTSQETQYF
TRBV5-3 | 19 | . | CARSPGIPFSLTLNTEAFF
TRBV11-2 | 15 | . | CASSLGLGADYGYTF
TRBV9 | 16 | . | CASSVSTSGSVYEQFF
TRBV2 | 14 | . | CASSVETGTDTQYF
TRBV18 | 16 | once | CASSPGLAGGTDTQYF
TRBV19 | 13 | . | CASSMEGMTEAFF
TRBV6-5 | 13 | . | CASTPGGNTEAFF
TRBV6-4 | 14 | medium-sized | CASSDGSSYNEQFF
TRBV10-2 | 15 | . | CASSEYGTGLYEQYF
TRBV27 | 16 | . | CASSLWGQGTGSPLHF
TRBV7-9 | 15 | . | CASSPGLAGYGELFF
TRBV12-3/TRBV12-4 | 13 | . | CASSTTSYNEQFF
TRBV4-1 | 12 | . | CASSQGRETQYF
TRBV6-1 | 18 | . | CASSEWGTGGTGANVLTF
TRBV9 | 13 | . | CASSVEGVYGYTF
TRBV10-1 | 16 | . | CASPGGCGTDENEQFF